This paragraph covers one T cell receptor beta chain sequence. The RNA, roughly 0.45 to 1 ug, was put through reverse transcription using random hexamers. Amplification of TCR beta CDR3 spanned 54 Vbeta and 13 Jbeta via immunoSEQ multiplex PCR. One entry per CDR3 protein results from TCRdb running MiXCR on the immunoSEQ multiplex PCR reads. The sample includes about 150,000 distinct CDR3 sequences, about 94% seen only once; the top ten take roughly 0.19%. These data originate in a study of CD8 T cells in Susac syndrome. Germline loops: CDR1 MNHEY, CDR2 SMNVEV (reference sequence). The CDR3 loop spans 11 amino acids. V was clipped by 8 bases and J by 8 bases; unmatched bases: 5. CD8+ and CD4+ T cells from blood underwent TCR beta sequencing. The patients serving as multiple sclerosis controls were treatment-naive. They had stable or active relapsing-remitting disease and fulfilled revised McDonald criteria.

Sequenced sample: CD8+ T cells from PBMCs. The gene calls are TRBV27 and TRBJ1-1, with 7 nucleotides matching TRBD1. The TCR sequence derives from a human donor with multiple sclerosis. The CDR3 region has the DNA TGTGCCAGCCTGCGAGGGGGCGAAGCTTTCTTT. This codes for CASLRGGEAFF.